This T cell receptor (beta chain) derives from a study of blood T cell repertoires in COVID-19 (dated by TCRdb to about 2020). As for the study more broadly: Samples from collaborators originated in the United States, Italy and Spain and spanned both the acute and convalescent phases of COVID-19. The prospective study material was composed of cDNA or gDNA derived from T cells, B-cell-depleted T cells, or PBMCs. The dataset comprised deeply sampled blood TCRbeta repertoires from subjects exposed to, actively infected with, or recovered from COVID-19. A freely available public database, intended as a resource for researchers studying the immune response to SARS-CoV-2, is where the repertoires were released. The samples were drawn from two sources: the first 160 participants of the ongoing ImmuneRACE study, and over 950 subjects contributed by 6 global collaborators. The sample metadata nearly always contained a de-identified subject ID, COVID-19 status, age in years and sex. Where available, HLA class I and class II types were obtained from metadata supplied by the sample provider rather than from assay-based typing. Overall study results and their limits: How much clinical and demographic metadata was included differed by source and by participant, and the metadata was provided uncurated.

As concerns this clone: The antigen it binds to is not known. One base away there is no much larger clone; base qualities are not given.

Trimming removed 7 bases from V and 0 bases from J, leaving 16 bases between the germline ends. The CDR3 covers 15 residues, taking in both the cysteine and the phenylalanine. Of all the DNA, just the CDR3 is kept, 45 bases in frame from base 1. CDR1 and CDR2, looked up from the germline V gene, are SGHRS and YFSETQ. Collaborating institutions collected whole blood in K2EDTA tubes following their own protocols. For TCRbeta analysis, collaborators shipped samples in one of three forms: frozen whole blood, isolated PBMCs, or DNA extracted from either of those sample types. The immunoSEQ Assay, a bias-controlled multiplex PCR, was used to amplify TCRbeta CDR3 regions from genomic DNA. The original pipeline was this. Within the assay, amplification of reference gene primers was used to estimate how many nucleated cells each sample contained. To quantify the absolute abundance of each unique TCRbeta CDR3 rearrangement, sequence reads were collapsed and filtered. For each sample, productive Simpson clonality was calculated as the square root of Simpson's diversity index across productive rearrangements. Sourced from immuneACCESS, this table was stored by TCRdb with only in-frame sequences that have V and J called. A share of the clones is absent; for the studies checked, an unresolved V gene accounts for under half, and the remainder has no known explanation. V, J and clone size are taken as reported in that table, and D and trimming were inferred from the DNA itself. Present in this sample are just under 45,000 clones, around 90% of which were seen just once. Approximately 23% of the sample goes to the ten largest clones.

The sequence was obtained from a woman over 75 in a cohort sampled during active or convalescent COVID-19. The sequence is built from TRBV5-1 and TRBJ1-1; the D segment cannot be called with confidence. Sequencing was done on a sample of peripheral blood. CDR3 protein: CASGEAGNLNTEAFF. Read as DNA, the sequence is TGCGCCAGCGGGGAAGCGGGTAACTTGAACACTGAAGCTTTCTTT.